This T cell receptor beta chain derives from a study of shared clonotypes between healthy human individuals. Study-level points and caveats: Exclusively blood specimens were collected; tissue repertoires likely differ.

Splitting the CD4+ cells yielded a CD45RA+ naive subset and a CD45RA-negative memory subset. In regard to this clone: The antigen is not known.

Trimming removed 2 bases at V and 5 bases at J, with 12 bases between. The CDR3 is made up of 14 amino acids. Germline CDR1 and CDR2: MNHNS and SASEGT. The assay was carried out at the deep level. Genomic DNA of each subset was evenly split across several immunoSEQ plates. Clones were read by immunoSEQ multiplex PCR, and TCRdb kept only the in-frame ones, dropping some. The table lists about 2,500,000 clones, roughly nine tenths of them singletons. V and J are TRBV6-1 and TRBJ1-1, with D maybe TRBD1 (6 bases). Sequencing used naive CD4+ T cells sorted from blood. Regarding subset: CD45RA+ positively selected. This clonotype originated in a man aged 18 to 29 in good health. The CDR3 DNA reads as TGTGCCAGCAGTGAATTTCGGACAGCGACTGAAGCTTTCTTT. Translation gives CASSEFRTATEAFF.